The clone carrying this T cell receptor (beta chain) was found many times. This sample stems from a study of T cell repertoires in cytomegalovirus infection. The overall study: An indication of both CMV infection and matching HLA type came from public TCR beta signatures.

Per the germline V gene, CDR1 is SGHAT and CDR2 is FQNNGV. The ends were cut back, 4 bases at V and 4 bases at J, with 11 bases in the middle. The CDR3 is 13 residues long. Using its own MiXCR run on the reads, TCRdb lists one record per CDR3 protein. The sample lists around 350,000 distinct CDR3 sequences; 18% were seen once. The receptor was derived from a human donor in good health (CMV status not recorded). Some clones in this sample may be carry-over from other donors' samples. The sample taken for sequencing was PBMCs. The chain has TRBV11-2 and TRBJ2-7; D gene ambiguous. CDR3: CASSSGSIYEQYF. CDR3 bases: TGTGCCAGCAGCTCAGGCAGTATTTACGAGCAGTACTTC.